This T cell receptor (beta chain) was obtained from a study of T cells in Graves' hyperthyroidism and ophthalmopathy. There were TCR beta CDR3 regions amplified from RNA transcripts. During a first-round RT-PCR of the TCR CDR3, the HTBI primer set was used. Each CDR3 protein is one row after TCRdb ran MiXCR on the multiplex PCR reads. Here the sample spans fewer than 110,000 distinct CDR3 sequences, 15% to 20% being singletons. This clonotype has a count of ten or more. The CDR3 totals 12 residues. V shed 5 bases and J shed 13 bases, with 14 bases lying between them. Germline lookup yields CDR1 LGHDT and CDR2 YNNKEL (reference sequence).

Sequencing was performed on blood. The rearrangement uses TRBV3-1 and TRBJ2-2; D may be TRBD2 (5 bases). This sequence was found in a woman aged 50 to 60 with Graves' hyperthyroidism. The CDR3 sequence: CASSVWTGLLFF. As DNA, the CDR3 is TGTGCCAGCAGCGTTTGGACCGGACTGCTGTTTTTT.